Listed below are T cell receptor beta chains from one sample, sequenced in a study of blood T cell repertoires in COVID-19. Some clones are missing from TCRdb's copy, which holds only in-frame ones; the method was immunoSEQ multiplex PCR. The sample includes under 250,000 clones, around 83% of them seen just once. The material sequenced was peripheral blood. The receptors were sampled from a woman aged 45-65 years with acute or convalescent COVID-19. Each CDR3 is given with its conserved first and last residue. Each record gives: J gene, D gene, V gene, clone size, CDR3 protein, CDR3 DNA. The D gene is left open where the match is weak. For some rows the clone size is stated as once, few or many, or as a class when expanded; others skip it.

j_call: TRBJ2-1; d_call: TRBD2; v_call: TRBV5-4; clone_size: -; cdr3_aa: CASSQTLTSGSNEQFF; cdr3_nt: TGTGCCAGCAGCCAAACCCTGACTAGCGGGAGTAATGAGCAGTTCTTC
j_call: TRBJ2-7; d_call: TRBD2; v_call: TRBV4-1; clone_size: -; cdr3_aa: CASSQGLAGDATYEQYF; cdr3_nt: TGCGCCAGCAGCCAGGGACTAGCGGGTGACGCTACCTACGAGCAGTACTTC
j_call: TRBJ1-2; d_call: -; v_call: TRBV23-1; clone_size: -; cdr3_aa: CASSHAGTYGYTF; cdr3_nt: TGCGCCAGCAGTCACGCGGGGACCTATGGCTACACCTTC
j_call: TRBJ2-7; d_call: TRBD1; v_call: TRBV19; clone_size: -; cdr3_aa: CASSETGGAYEQYF; cdr3_nt: TGTGCCAGTAGTGAAACAGGGGGTGCCTACGAGCAGTACTTC
j_call: TRBJ1-1; d_call: TRBD1; v_call: TRBV15; clone_size: -; cdr3_aa: CATSRALQGDAEAFF; cdr3_nt: TGTGCCACCAGCAGAGCCTTACAGGGGGACGCTGAAGCTTTCTTT
j_call: TRBJ1-1; d_call: -; v_call: TRBV27; clone_size: -; cdr3_aa: CASSLTTGNTEAFF; cdr3_nt: TGTGCCAGCAGTTTAACTACAGGGAACACTGAAGCTTTCTTT
j_call: TRBJ2-3; d_call: TRBD1; v_call: TRBV2; clone_size: -; cdr3_aa: CASIEGQGGWADTQYF; cdr3_nt: TGTGCCAGCATCGAAGGACAGGGGGGTTGGGCAGATACGCAGTATTTT
j_call: TRBJ1-1; d_call: -; v_call: TRBV5-1; clone_size: once; cdr3_aa: CASSFLDRNTEAFF; cdr3_nt: TGCGCCAGCAGCTTCTTGGACAGGAACACTGAAGCTTTCTTT
j_call: TRBJ1-6; d_call: TRBD1; v_call: TRBV5-6; clone_size: -; cdr3_aa: CASSFAGGFSPLHF; cdr3_nt: TGTGCCAGCAGCTTTGCAGGGGGCTTTTCACCCCTCCACTTT
j_call: TRBJ2-1; d_call: -; v_call: TRBV3-1/TRBV3-2; clone_size: -; cdr3_aa: CASSHETVEQFF; cdr3_nt: TGTGCCAGCAGCCATGAGACTGTTGAGCAGTTCTTC
j_call: TRBJ2-1; d_call: TRBD2; v_call: TRBV5-6; clone_size: -; cdr3_aa: CASSGGLAGYNEQFF; cdr3_nt: TGTGCCAGCAGCGGGGGACTAGCGGGTTACAATGAGCAGTTCTTC
j_call: TRBJ1-1; d_call: -; v_call: TRBV11-2; clone_size: -; cdr3_aa: CASSLDRSRNTEAFF; cdr3_nt: TGTGCCAGCAGCTTAGATCGGAGCAGGAACACTGAAGCTTTCTTT
j_call: TRBJ2-1; d_call: -; v_call: TRBV28; clone_size: -; cdr3_aa: CASSLGARVRVDEQFF; cdr3_nt: TGTGCCAGCAGTTTGGGGGCGCGGGTTCGGGTCGATGAGCAGTTCTTC
j_call: TRBJ2-1; d_call: TRBD2; v_call: TRBV10-3; clone_size: -; cdr3_aa: CAISASPGTSGRSSYNEQFF; cdr3_nt: TGTGCCATCAGTGCATCCCCCGGGACTAGCGGGAGGAGCTCCTACAATGAGCAGTTCTTC
j_call: TRBJ2-1; d_call: TRBD2; v_call: TRBV27; clone_size: -; cdr3_aa: CASRWTSGRGGEQFF; cdr3_nt: TGTGCCAGCAGATGGACTAGCGGGAGGGGAGGTGAGCAGTTCTTC
j_call: TRBJ2-3; d_call: -; v_call: TRBV2; clone_size: -; cdr3_aa: CASSGGPDTQYF; cdr3_nt: TGTGCCAGTTCTGGTGGGCCAGATACGCAGTATTTT
j_call: TRBJ2-1; d_call: TRBD2; v_call: TRBV28; clone_size: few; cdr3_aa: CASSSSGSRNEQFF; cdr3_nt: TGTGCCAGCAGTTCGAGCGGGAGTAGGAATGAGCAGTTCTTC
j_call: TRBJ1-5; d_call: -; v_call: TRBV7-2; clone_size: -; cdr3_aa: CASSFGGAPRGNQPQHF; cdr3_nt: TGTGCCAGCAGCTTTGGGGGGGCACCCCGGGGCAATCAGCCCCAGCATTTT
j_call: TRBJ2-3; d_call: TRBD1; v_call: TRBV28; clone_size: -; cdr3_aa: CASSFDRGGPTDTQYF; cdr3_nt: TGTGCCAGCAGCTTCGACAGGGGAGGTCCCACAGATACGCAGTATTTT
j_call: TRBJ2-1; d_call: -; v_call: TRBV11-3; clone_size: once; cdr3_aa: CASSVSTGYNEQFF; cdr3_nt: TGTGCCAGCAGCGTCTCCACAGGGTACAATGAGCAGTTCTTC
j_call: TRBJ1-1; d_call: -; v_call: TRBV6-4; clone_size: -; cdr3_aa: CASSPLGRGKNTEAFF; cdr3_nt: TGTGCCAGCAGTCCCTTGGGGAGAGGTAAGAACACTGAAGCTTTCTTT
j_call: TRBJ2-1; d_call: TRBD2; v_call: TRBV5-4; clone_size: -; cdr3_aa: CASSRPGLAGDEQFF; cdr3_nt: TGTGCCAGCAGCCGCCCGGGACTAGCAGGCGATGAGCAGTTCTTC
j_call: TRBJ1-1; d_call: -; v_call: TRBV12-3/TRBV12-4; clone_size: -; cdr3_aa: CASGLRTRTEAFF; cdr3_nt: TGTGCCAGCGGTCTTAGGACAAGAACTGAAGCTTTCTTT